This T cell receptor (beta chain) derives from a study of regulatory T cells in long-lasting Graves disease. Findings and caveats of the study: Newly diagnosed disease favored TRBV20-1 and TRBJ2-1 over persistent disease. Among persistent patients, a larger number of public clonotypes were shared (approximately 3,000) than among newly diagnosed patients (roughly 1,000). With a small sample size, accuracy may have been reduced.

Stated time point: newly diagnosed GD, antithyroid drugs for less than 3 months. Isolated PBMC RNA provided the starting material for the TCR library. Construction of the TCR beta libraries employed iRepertoire HTBI primers in conjunction with Arm-PCR of CDR3 regions. MiXCR, run by TCRdb on the multiplex PCR reads, gives a single entry per CDR3 protein. The sample shows about 540,000 distinct CDR3 sequences, roughly 13% of them seen only once. The CDR3 extends over 16 amino acids. Germline CDR1 reads MNHEY; CDR2 reads SMNVEV (reference sequence). J lost 7 bases, V lost 5 bases, and 9 bases had no gene match. This clonotype was observed many times. Antigen specificity is unknown. A further study also used this sample, focusing on T cells in Graves' hyperthyroidism and ophthalmopathy. This second study notes: Those patients with uncontrolled infection, other autoimmune disease, pregnancy or lactation were excluded.

This material consisted of peripheral blood mononuclear cells (PBMCs), taken at new diagnosis, from a patient treated with antithyroid drugs. The rearrangement links TRBV27 to TRBJ2-1; 12 bases line up with TRBD2. This sequence originates from a man aged 30 to 45 with Graves disease. CDR3 nucleotide sequence: TGTGCCAGCAGTGGACTAGCGGGGCCCCCTGCGAATGAGCAGTTCTTC. As protein: CASSGLAGPPANEQFF.